This T cell receptor (beta chain) was obtained from a study of shared clonotypes between healthy human individuals (TCRdb year 2020). The study in broad terms: The cohort comprised a couple of women and a few men aged 18 to 49 years. Per donor, three plates each were used for CD4 naive and CD4 memory, two for CD8 naive, and one for CD8 memory. The study deeply sequenced blood TCR repertoires of several healthy adults to estimate repertoire size and the extent of clonotype sharing between individuals. Libraries were prepared and TCR repertoires were sequenced by different laboratories using diverse techniques, in order to increase sequencing depth and limit assay-specific biases. Leukapheresis yielded between about 0.94 and 9 billion PBMCs per donor.

The paper's findings and limits, for the study overall: Incomplete sequencing was indicated by rarefaction of sorted-subset datasets, despite the large sequencing depth. Sampling was restricted to blood, and TCR repertoires in tissues likely differ from the TCR repertoires found in blood. Larger estimated clonotype richness was generally found for naive subsets than for memory subsets. Because the study included a small number of donors, the genetic and exposure-history diversity represented was limited. Compared with non-shared clonotypes, clonotypes shared by all four sorted-subset donors had higher generation probabilities. Based on pairwise subsampling, the degree of clonotype sharing among donors was expected to be affected by sequencing depth. Across four donors, approximately 5% of naive CD4, approximately 3.5% of naive CD8, approximately 2.5% of memory CD4, and roughly 0.41% of memory CD8 clonotypes were shared.

The donors were healthy, HIV-negative adults who had no recently reported acute infections or vaccinations. Every donor was a Caucasian adult living in Nashville, Tennessee, USA. CD4+ T cells were enriched by magnetic negative selection, after which naive cells were positively selected on CD45RA and the negative fraction was taken as the memory subset. Blood was collected by leukapheresis, and PBMCs were isolated by Ficoll-Histopaque density gradient centrifugation and then cryopreserved in liquid nitrogen vapor phase. Analytical flow cytometry was used to check the purity and quantity of each magnetically sorted T cell population. Each sorted fraction had its genomic DNA isolated and then quantified by UV absorbance on a Nanodrop 2000c. Using the deep immunoSEQ assay, TCR CDR3 regions were amplified from genomic DNA by multiplex PCR. For each cell subset, the extracted genomic DNA was distributed evenly across all wells of several immunoSEQ 96-well plates, and each plate served as one replicate. For sorted subsets, each replicate PCR was loaded with 200 to 250 ng genomic DNA, equivalent to approximately 33,000 T cell genomes. The purified libraries were quantified using a Qubit 3.0 fluorometer, sized with a Bioanalyzer 2100, and then quantified again using the KAPA Library Quantification kit. Every immunoSEQ 96-well plate was sequenced on a dedicated single-read 150-cycle Illumina NextSeq 550 flow cell. From the authors' description of their analysis: Because only junctional sequences without quality scores were contained in the immunoSEQ output, filtering matching that applied to full-length reads could not be performed. Sequences were annotated with PyIR, a Python wrapper for IgBLAST v1.9, and V/J genes and CDR3 were assigned using IMGT germline references. Any read was removed if the V/J assignment was weak (E-value above 1e-6), the CDR3 was missing, or the read contained stop codons, out-of-frame junctions, or ambiguous translated residues. A V3J clonotype was defined by an identical inferred V gene, J gene, and CDR3 amino acid sequence. The percentage overlap between two repertoires was calculated by dividing the number of shared unique clonotypes by the size of the smaller repertoire. Repertoire richness was assessed with RTK rarefaction, the Chao1 estimator, and Recon v2.1 estimates of unobserved clonotypes. OLGA was used to compute generation probabilities for all TCRbeta clonotypes that the gDNA method yielded from several donors. TCRdb's version of the immuneACCESS table is confined to in-frame rearrangements and falls short of the full clone set. An unresolved V gene accounts for under half of the shortfall where checked; the remainder is of unknown origin. V and J calls plus clone size are reproduced from that table; the DNA served to infer D and trimming. This sample has some 650,000 clones in its table, and less than 98% of those were observed once. The top ten hold 0.057% of the sample.

Concerning this clone itself: Its antigen specificity is not known. No per-base quality is available; no much larger clone lies one base away.

Sequenced input: naive CD4+ T cells sorted from blood. The sample's cell subset or site label is to be understood as: CD45RA+ positively selected. This TCR was sampled from a woman younger than 45 in good health.

The DNA is TGTGCCAGCAGTACTACTAGCACCTCCTACGAGCAGTACTTC. Its product reads: CASSTTSTSYEQYF. The chain is made from TRBV28 and TRBJ2-7; a weak D assignment points to TRBD2 (6 bases agree). The V end loses 5 bases and the J end loses 0 bases, and a stretch of 11 bases separates them. The CDR3 sequence holds 14 residues, the cysteine and phenylalanine included. Only the CDR3 region is kept as DNA, spanning 42 bases read in frame from base 1. The germline V gene sets CDR1 to MDHEN and CDR2 to SYDVKM.